The rows below give T cell receptor beta chains drawn from one sample of a study of blood T cells in healthy people across ages. TCRdb passed the 5' RACE reads through MiXCR, listing each CDR3 protein once. Here the sample spans roughly 1.7 million distinct CDR3 sequences, about 31% being singletons. Material for sequencing was blood. These receptors were collected from a woman in her thirties in good health. Both conserved end residues are part of each CDR3. D genes are given only for firm matches. Where a row states a size, it is once, few, many or the class of an expanded clone; other rows omit it.

j_call d_call v_call clone_size cdr3_aa cdr3_nt
TRBJ2-3 . TRBV12-3/TRBV12-4 few CASSFSRDTRYF TGTGCCAGCAGTTTTTCCCGGGATACGCGGTATTTT
TRBJ2-2 . TRBV6-5 many CASSLRAGELFF TGTGCCAGCAGTCTCAGGGCCGGGGAGCTGTTTTTT
TRBJ2-3 TRBD2 TRBV10-2 many CASIGLAQGTDTQYF TGCGCCAGCATAGGACTAGCTCAAGGCACAGATACGCAGTATTTT
TRBJ2-1 . TRBV27 . CASSTLATYNEQFF TGTGCCAGCAGTACCCTAGCCACCTACAATGAGCAGTTCTTC
TRBJ1-1 TRBD1 TRBV27 . CASRTGTDGTEAFF TGTGCCAGCAGGACAGGGACAGATGGTACTGAAGCTTTCTTT
TRBJ2-5 . TRBV7-2 . CASSSALETQYF TGTGCCAGCAGCTCCGCTTTAGAGACCCAGTACTTC
TRBJ2-3 . TRBV7-3 few CASSLTRDPGTDTQYF TGTGCCAGCAGCTTAACACGGGACCCCGGCACAGATACGCAGTATTTT
TRBJ2-1 . TRBV29-1 few CSVEDSPVGAYNEQFF TGCAGCGTTGAAGACTCGCCCGTGGGCGCCTACAATGAGCAGTTCTTC
TRBJ2-3 . TRBV6-1 . CASSEALSVGVGRDTQYF TGTGCCAGCAGTGAGGCCCTCAGCGTGGGAGTCGGTCGAGATACGCAGTATTTT
TRBJ2-6 . TRBV20-1 few CSATQGWETGANVLTF TGCAGTGCTACACAAGGGTGGGAGACTGGGGCCAACGTCCTGACTTTC
TRBJ2-7 TRBD1 TRBV20-1 few CSAQGAAYEQYF TGCAGTGCCCAGGGGGCTGCCTACGAGCAGTACTTC
TRBJ2-7 TRBD2 TRBV7-2 few CASSGRTSGRIAYEQYF TGTGCCAGCAGCGGACGGACTAGCGGGAGAATCGCCTACGAGCAGTACTTC
TRBJ2-1 . TRBV7-9 few CASSLRATGGAATYNEQFF TGTGCCAGCAGCTTAAGGGCAACCGGTGGGGCAGCTACCTACAATGAGCAGTTCTTC
TRBJ2-2 . TRBV7-2 few CASSPKTGGANTGELFF TGTGCCAGCAGCCCCAAGACGGGGGGCGCGAACACCGGGGAGCTGTTTTTT
TRBJ2-7 . TRBV28 . CTSSYPTIGEQYF TGTACCAGCAGTTATCCGACCATCGGCGAGCAGTACTTC
TRBJ2-3 TRBD1 TRBV12-3/TRBV12-4 . CASSLDRGNTDAQYF TGTGCCAGCAGTTTGGACAGGGGTAACACAGATGCGCAGTATTTT
TRBJ2-3 TRBD2 TRBV20-1 once CSAQRERTDTLYF TGCAGTGCGCAGCGGGAGAGGACAGATACGCTGTATTTT
TRBJ1-5 TRBD1 TRBV12-3/TRBV12-4 . CASGQGVNQPQHF TGTGCCAGCGGACAGGGGGTGAATCAGCCCCAGCATTTT
TRBJ2-1 . TRBV28 . CASSLGWAGATYNEQFF TGTGCCAGCAGTTTAGGGTGGGCAGGGGCCACCTACAATGAGCAGTTCTTC
TRBJ2-3 . TRBV9 . CASSVVGVRGTDTQYF TGTGCCAGCAGCGTAGTCGGAGTAAGAGGCACAGATACGCAGTATTTT
TRBJ2-3 . TRBV20-1 few CSSWGGPADTQYF TGCAGTTCCTGGGGGGGGCCGGCAGATACGCAGTATTTT
TRBJ2-1 TRBD2 TRBV27 . CASRRLAGSYEQFF TGTGCCAGCAGACGACTAGCGGGATCTTATGAGCAGTTCTTC
TRBJ1-6 . TRBV20-1 . CSARDGGRGSPLHF TGCAGTGCTAGAGATGGTGGTCGAGGCTCACCCCTCCACTTT
TRBJ2-7 TRBD2 TRBV9 . CASSVESGRWDEQYF TGTGCCAGCAGCGTAGAGAGCGGGAGATGGGACGAGCAGTACTTC
TRBJ1-2 . TRBV6-4 . CASKGPWGYTF TGTGCCAGCAAGGGGCCTTGGGGCTACACCTTC
TRBJ2-4 . TRBV6-4 many CASSDPMTRQYF TGTGCCAGCAGTGACCCTATGACCCGCCAGTACTTC
TRBJ2-1 TRBD2 TRBV11-1 few CASSFGGGSREQFF TGTGCCAGCAGCTTCGGGGGGGGCTCTCGGGAGCAGTTCTTC
TRBJ2-4 . TRBV4-1 . CASSLLAVVAKNIQYF TGCGCCAGCAGCCTCTTAGCAGTAGTAGCCAAAAACATTCAGTACTTC
TRBJ2-6 . TRBV12-3/TRBV12-4 . CASSVRRSGANVLTF TGTGCCAGCAGCGTACGGAGATCTGGGGCCAACGTCCTGACTTTC
TRBJ2-1 . TRBV9 . CASSVGSSIYNEQFF TGTGCCAGCAGCGTAGGTAGCAGCATCTACAATGAGCAGTTCTTC
TRBJ2-7 . TRBV7-8 few CASSLASGEGYEQYF TGTGCCAGCAGCCTAGCGTCGGGGGAAGGCTACGAGCAGTACTTC
TRBJ1-4 TRBD1 TRBV12-3/TRBV12-4 once CASRGDSLFNEKLFF TGTGCCAGCAGAGGGGACAGTTTATTTAATGAAAAACTGTTTTTT
TRBJ2-7 . TRBV4-1 . CASSQEPVRTYYEQYF TGCGCCAGCAGCCAGGAGCCTGTGAGGACTTACTACGAGCAGTACTTC
TRBJ2-5 . TRBV6-6 few CASSYSQVGQETQYF TGTGCCAGCAGTTACTCGCAGGTGGGGCAAGAGACCCAGTACTTC
TRBJ2-7 TRBD2 TRBV20-1 . CSGFGASGSFPREQYF TGCAGTGGCTTTGGGGCTAGCGGGAGTTTTCCTCGCGAGCAGTACTTC
TRBJ2-1 . TRBV5-1 few CASQIYTGEQFF TGCGCCAGCCAAATTTACACGGGTGAGCAGTTCTTC
TRBJ2-1 . TRBV3-1 few CASSQDWGATYNEQFF TGTGCCAGCAGCCAAGACTGGGGGGCGACCTACAATGAGCAGTTCTTC
TRBJ1-2 . TRBV7-3 . CASSQGWGRGYTF TGTGCCAGCAGCCAAGGCTGGGGGAGAGGCTACACCTTC
TRBJ2-3 . TRBV18 . CASSPVREADTQYF TGTGCCAGCTCACCAGTCAGGGAGGCAGATACGCAGTATTTT
TRBJ2-4 . TRBV7-9 few CASSESLSNRLAKNIQYF TGTGCCAGCAGCGAGTCCCTCTCCAACAGGCTAGCCAAAAACATTCAGTACTTC
TRBJ2-3 TRBD2 TRBV2 . CASNKRLASLTDTQYF TGTGCCAGCAACAAGAGACTAGCGTCCTTAACAGATACGCAGTATTTT
TRBJ2-3 TRBD2 TRBV20-1 . CSASGLGLAASTDTQYF TGCAGTGCTAGCGGGTTGGGACTAGCGGCCAGCACAGATACGCAGTATTTT
TRBJ2-1 . TRBV5-5 few CASSLSYGPYNEQFF TGTGCCAGCAGCTTATCCTACGGCCCCTACAATGAGCAGTTCTTC
TRBJ1-2 TRBD1 TRBV24-1 many CATSDGDRALNGYTF TGTGCCACCAGTGATGGGGACAGGGCATTGAATGGCTACACCTTC
TRBJ1-1 . TRBV20-1 few CSARDRIRGTNTEAFF TGCAGTGCTAGAGATCGAATAAGGGGGACGAACACTGAAGCTTTCTTT
TRBJ2-3 TRBD2 TRBV20-1 few CRATSGTSTDTQYF TGCAGGGCGACTAGCGGGACTAGCACAGATACGCAGTATTTT
TRBJ2-5 TRBD2 TRBV9 . CASSVGLAGGSYQETQYF TGTGCCAGCAGCGTAGGACTAGCGGGGGGCTCGTACCAAGAGACCCAGTACTTC
TRBJ2-3 . TRBV27 . CASNSEAASTDTQYF TGTGCCAGCAATTCCGAGGCTGCTAGCACAGATACGCAGTATTTT
TRBJ2-3 . TRBV11-2 . CASSLSPTGWWDTQYF TGTGCCAGCAGCTTGAGTCCAACGGGGTGGTGGGATACGCAGTATTTT
TRBJ2-3 . TRBV6-1 few CASSAPNAEGGTDTQYF TGTGCCAGCAGTGCTCCGAACGCGGAGGGGGGCACAGATACGCAGTATTTT
TRBJ2-1 . TRBV7-2 . CASSLRGFSYNEQFF TGTGCCAGCAGCTTACGGGGCTTCTCCTACAATGAGCAGTTCTTC
TRBJ2-5 TRBD2 TRBV12-3/TRBV12-4 . CASSIAGGRETQYF TGTGCCAGCAGTATAGCGGGAGGGAGGGAGACCCAGTACTTC
TRBJ1-5 . TRBV10-3 . CAISEGQRSNQPRHF TGTGCCATCAGTGAGGGTCAGAGAAGCAATCAGCCCCGGCATTTT
TRBJ1-1 . TRBV5-1 few CASSLGWGSNTEAFF TGCGCCAGCAGCCTGGGGTGGGGGTCGAACACTGAAGCTTTCTTT
TRBJ2-1 . TRBV5-6 . CAGSLFAEQFF TGTGCCGGCAGCTTGTTCGCAGAGCAGTTCTTC